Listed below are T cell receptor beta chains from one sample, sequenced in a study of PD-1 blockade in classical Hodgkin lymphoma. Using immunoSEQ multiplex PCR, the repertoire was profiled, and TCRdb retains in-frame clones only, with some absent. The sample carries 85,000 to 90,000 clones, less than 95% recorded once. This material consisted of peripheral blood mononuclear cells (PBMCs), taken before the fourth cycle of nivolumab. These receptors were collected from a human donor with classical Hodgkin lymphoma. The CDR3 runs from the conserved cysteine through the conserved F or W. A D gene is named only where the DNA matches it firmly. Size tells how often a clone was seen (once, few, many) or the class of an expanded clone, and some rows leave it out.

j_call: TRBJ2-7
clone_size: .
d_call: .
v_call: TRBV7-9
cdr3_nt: TGTGCCAGCTATAGTGGACTCCTGGGGGAGCAGTACTTC
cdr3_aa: CASYSGLLGEQYF

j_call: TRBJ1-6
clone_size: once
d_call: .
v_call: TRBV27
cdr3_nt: TGTGCCAGCAAATATTATAATTCACCCCTCCACTTT
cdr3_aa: CASKYYNSPLHF

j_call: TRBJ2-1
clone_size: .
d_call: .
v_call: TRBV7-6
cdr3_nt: TGTGCCAGCAGCTCTACCAATGGGCAGTTCTTC
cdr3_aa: CASSSTNGQFF

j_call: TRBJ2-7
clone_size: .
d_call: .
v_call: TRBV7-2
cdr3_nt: TGTGCCAGCAACGGAGTCAGACCTTACGAGCAGTACTTC
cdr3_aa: CASNGVRPYEQYF

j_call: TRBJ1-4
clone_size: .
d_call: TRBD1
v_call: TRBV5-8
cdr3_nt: TGTGCCAGCAGCTTGGGACAGGGTGTTGAAAAACTGTTTTTT
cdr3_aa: CASSLGQGVEKLFF

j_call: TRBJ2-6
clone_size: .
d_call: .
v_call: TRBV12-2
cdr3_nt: TGTGCAAGTCGCTTAGGAGGGACTCCTACTGGGGCCAACGTCCTGACTTTC
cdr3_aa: CASRLGGTPTGANVLTF

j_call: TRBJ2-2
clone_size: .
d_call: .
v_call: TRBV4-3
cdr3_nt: TGCGCCAGCAGCCAAGAGCCGGGACCGAACACCGGGGAGCTGTTTTTT
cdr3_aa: CASSQEPGPNTGELFF

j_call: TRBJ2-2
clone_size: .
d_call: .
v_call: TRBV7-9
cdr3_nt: TGTGCCAGCAGCTTAGCGCTTGACACCGGGGAGCTGTTTTTT
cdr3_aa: CASSLALDTGELFF

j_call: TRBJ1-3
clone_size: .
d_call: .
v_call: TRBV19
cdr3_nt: TGTGCCAGTAGTATACTCCTAAAGACCCTCAACTCGGCAAACACCATATATTTT
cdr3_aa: CASSILLKTLNSANTIYF

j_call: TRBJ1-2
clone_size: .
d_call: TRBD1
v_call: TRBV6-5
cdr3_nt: TGTGCCAGCAGTTACTCGATGGGACAGTCCTATGGCTACACCTTC
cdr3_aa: CASSYSMGQSYGYTF

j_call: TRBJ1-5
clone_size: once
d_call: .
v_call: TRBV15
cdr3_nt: TGTGCCACCAGCAGAGTCCGGGGGCCTGATGATCAGCCCCAGCATTTT
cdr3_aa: CATSRVRGPDDQPQHF

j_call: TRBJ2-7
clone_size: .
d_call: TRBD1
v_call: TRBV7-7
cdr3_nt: TGTGCCAGCAGAAAACAGGGGTTCTACGAGCAGTACTTC
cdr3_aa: CASRKQGFYEQYF

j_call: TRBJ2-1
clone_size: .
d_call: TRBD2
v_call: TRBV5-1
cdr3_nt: TGCGCCAGCAGCACCTCTAGCGGGGCCCACAATGAGCAGTTCTTC
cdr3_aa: CASSTSSGAHNEQFF

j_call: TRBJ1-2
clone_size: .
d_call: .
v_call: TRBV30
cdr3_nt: TGTGCCTGGAGTACGACGGACTATGGCTACACCTTC
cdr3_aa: CAWSTTDYGYTF

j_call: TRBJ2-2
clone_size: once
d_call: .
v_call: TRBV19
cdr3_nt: TGTGCCAGCCCGAAATCGGAGGGGGCCGACACCGGGGAGCTGTTTTTT
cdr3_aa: CASPKSEGADTGELFF